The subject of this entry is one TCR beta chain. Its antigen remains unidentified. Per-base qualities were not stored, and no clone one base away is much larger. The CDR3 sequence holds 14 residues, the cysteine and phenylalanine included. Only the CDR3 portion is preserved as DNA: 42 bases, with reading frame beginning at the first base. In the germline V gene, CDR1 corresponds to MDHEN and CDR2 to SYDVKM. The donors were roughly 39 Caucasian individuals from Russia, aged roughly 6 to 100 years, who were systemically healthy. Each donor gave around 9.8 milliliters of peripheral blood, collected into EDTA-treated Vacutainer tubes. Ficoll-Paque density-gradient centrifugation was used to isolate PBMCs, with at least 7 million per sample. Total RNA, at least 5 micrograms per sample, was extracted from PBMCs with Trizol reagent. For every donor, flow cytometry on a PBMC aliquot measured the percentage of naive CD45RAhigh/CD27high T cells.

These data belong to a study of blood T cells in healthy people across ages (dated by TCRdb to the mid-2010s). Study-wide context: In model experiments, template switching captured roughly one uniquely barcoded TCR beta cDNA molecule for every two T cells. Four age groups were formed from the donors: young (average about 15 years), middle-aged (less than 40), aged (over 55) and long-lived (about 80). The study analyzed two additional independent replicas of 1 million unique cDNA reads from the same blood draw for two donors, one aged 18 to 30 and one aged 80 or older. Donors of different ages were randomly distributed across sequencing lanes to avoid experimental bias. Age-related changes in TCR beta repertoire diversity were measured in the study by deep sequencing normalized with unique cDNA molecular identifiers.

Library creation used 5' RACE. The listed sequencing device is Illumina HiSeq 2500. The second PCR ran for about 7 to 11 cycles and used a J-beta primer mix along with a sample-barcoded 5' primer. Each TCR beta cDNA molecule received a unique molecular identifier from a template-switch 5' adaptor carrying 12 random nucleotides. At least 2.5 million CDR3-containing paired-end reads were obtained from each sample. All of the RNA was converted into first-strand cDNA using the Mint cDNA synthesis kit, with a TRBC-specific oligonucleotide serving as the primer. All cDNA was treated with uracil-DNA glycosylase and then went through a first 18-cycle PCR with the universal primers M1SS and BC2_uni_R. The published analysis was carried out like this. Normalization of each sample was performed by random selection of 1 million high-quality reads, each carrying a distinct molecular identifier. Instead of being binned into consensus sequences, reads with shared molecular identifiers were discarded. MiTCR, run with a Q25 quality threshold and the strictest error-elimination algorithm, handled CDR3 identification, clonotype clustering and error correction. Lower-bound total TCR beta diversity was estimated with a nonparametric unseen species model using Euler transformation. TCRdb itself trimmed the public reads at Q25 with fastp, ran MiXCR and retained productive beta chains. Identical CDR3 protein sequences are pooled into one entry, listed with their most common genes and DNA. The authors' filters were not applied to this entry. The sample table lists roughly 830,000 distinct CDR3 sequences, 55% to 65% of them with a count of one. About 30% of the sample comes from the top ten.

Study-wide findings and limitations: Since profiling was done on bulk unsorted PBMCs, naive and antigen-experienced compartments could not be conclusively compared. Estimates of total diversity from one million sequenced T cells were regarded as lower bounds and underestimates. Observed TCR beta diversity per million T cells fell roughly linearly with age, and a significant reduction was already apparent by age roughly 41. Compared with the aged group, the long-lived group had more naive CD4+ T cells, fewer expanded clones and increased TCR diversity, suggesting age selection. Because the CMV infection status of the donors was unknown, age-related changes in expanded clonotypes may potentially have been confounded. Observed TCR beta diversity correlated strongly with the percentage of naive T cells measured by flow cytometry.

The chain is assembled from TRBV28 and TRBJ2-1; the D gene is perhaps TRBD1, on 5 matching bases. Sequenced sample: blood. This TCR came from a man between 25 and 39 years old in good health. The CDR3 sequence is CVTATTVLYNEQFF. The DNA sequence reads TGTGTCACAGCAACGACAGTATTATACAATGAGCAGTTCTTC.